Presented here are 18 T cell receptor beta chains from one specimen sequenced in a study of T cell responses to AZD1222 COVID-19 vaccine. Profiled with immunoSEQ multiplex PCR; TCRdb holds only in-frame clones, not every one. The repertoire holds some 140,000 clones, about 93% seen once, with approximately 5.4% in the top ten. The sequencing used peripheral blood, collected on day 0 of AZD1222 vaccination. These receptors were obtained from an adult in good health.

This chain links TRBV4-1 with TRBJ1-1, with a weak D call TRBD1 (6 bases). The CDR3 has 17 amino acids. Per germline, CDR1 MGHRA and CDR2 YSYEKL. V dropped 5 bases and J dropped 5 bases, with 24 bases sitting between them. CDR3 coding DNA: TGCGCCAGCAGCTTAGAAGGGGGGGGCTTTTCGGGAACTGAAGCTTTCTTT. Residues: CASSLEGGGFSGTEAFF.

The V gene is TRBV28, the J gene TRBJ2-4, with 10 bases that match TRBD2. The CDR3 runs 14 residues. The germline V gene encodes CDR1 MDHEN and CDR2 SYDVKM. The CDR3 reads CATERGGPENIQYF. The DNA for the CDR3 is TGTGCTACGGAGCGGGGGGGACCAGAAAACATTCAGTACTTC.

This chain links TRBV7-2 with TRBJ1-4; D call uncertain. V was pared by 2 bases and J by 6 bases, with 4 bases between. CDR3 length: 12 residues. CDR1 and CDR2 from the germline V gene are SGHTA and FQGNSA. This chain's CDR3 is CASSLSDEKLFF. For the CDR3, the DNA is TGTGCCAGCAGCTTATCTGATGAAAAACTGTTTTTT.

The chain employs TRBV30 and TRBJ1-5; D call uncertain. With 5 bases removed from V and 1 base from J, the gap between germline ends came to 12 bases. Germline V gene data show CDR1 as GTSNPN and CDR2 as SVGIG (reference sequence). CDR3 length: 14 amino acids. CDR3 sequence (DNA): TGTGCCTGGTCTCAAAGCAGAAGCAATCAGCCCCAGCATTTT. Translating it yields CAWSQSRSNQPQHF.

This clone has just one count. The V gene is TRBV5-1, the J gene TRBJ2-1, with TRBD1 as a possible D gene (5 bases). The germline V gene has CDR1 SGHRS and CDR2 YFSETQ. The CDR3 runs 16 residues. Between the trimmed V and J ends, which lost 0 bases and 1 base, there was a span of 11 bases. The CDR3 reads CASSLVGRASYNEQFF. The CDR3 nucleotides read TGCGCCAGCAGCTTGGTTGGCAGGGCATCCTACAATGAGCAGTTCTTC.

The chain has TRBV28 and TRBJ2-7, with D perhaps TRBD2 (6 bases). The CDR3 consists of 14 residues. Trimming pared 2 bases from V and 7 bases from J, leaving 15 bases between. CDR1 is MDHEN, CDR2 SYDVKM, per germline. The DNA of the CDR3 is TGTGCCAGCAGTTTACTATCAGATGCGGGAGAGCAGTACTTC. Protein product: CASSLLSDAGEQYF.

The chain combines TRBV5-1 with TRBJ2-7; a possible D gene is TRBD1 (5 bases). Trimming stripped 1 base from V and 2 bases from J, with 19 bases between. This CDR3 has 17 residues. Germline V gene sequence: CDR1 SGHRS, CDR2 YFSETQ. This CDR3 is CASSLLKMQGETYEQYF. In DNA, the CDR3 is TGCGCCAGCAGCTTGTTAAAGATGCAGGGCGAGACCTACGAGCAGTACTTC.

This chain joins TRBV29-1 and TRBJ1-2, with D tentatively TRBD1 (6 bases). This CDR3 contains 13 residues. CDR1 and CDR2 from the germline V gene are SQVTM and ANQGSEA. Trimming cost V 6 bases and J 2 bases, with 13 bases left between them. CDR3 sequence (DNA): TGCAGCGTGGCCGGGACACCAAACTATGGCTACACCTTC. It translates to CSVAGTPNYGYTF.

This chain connects TRBV19 to TRBJ1-5; 7 bases agree with TRBD1. The germline gives CDR1 LNHDA, CDR2 SQIVND (reference sequence). This CDR3 has 14 residues. J lost 2 bases, V lost 5 bases, and 3 bases had no gene match. The chain's CDR3 is CASSARGGNQPQHF. CDR3 bases: TGTGCCAGTAGTGCCAGGGGGGGCAATCAGCCCCAGCATTTT.

This clone showed up just a few times. The chain uses TRBV5-1 and TRBJ2-5, with D perhaps TRBD2 (5 bases). Trimming took off 0 bases at V and 3 bases at J, with 9 bases between the two ends. Germline loops: CDR1 SGHRS, CDR2 YFSETQ. The CDR3 runs 14 residues. The CDR3 is CASSLGGAEETQYF. The CDR3 nucleotides are TGCGCCAGCAGCTTGGGGGGAGCCGAAGAGACCCAGTACTTC.

This chain joins TRBV9 and TRBJ1-5, with 9 positions matching TRBD1. This CDR3 region has 15 residues. V was clipped by 4 bases and J by 4 bases; unmatched bases: 6. Germline V CDR1 and CDR2: SGDLS, YYNGEE. In DNA form, the CDR3 reads TGTGCCAGCAGCCCTTCCGGACAGGGGAATCAGCCCCAGCATTTT. Its protein is CASSPSGQGNQPQHF.

The rearrangement links TRBV30 to TRBJ1-5, with 8 bases matching TRBD1. V lost 2 bases to trimming and J lost 8 bases; unmatched junction nucleotides: 8. The V gene's germline CDR1 is GTSNPN and CDR2 SVGIG (reference sequence). This CDR3 spans 14 amino acids. The CDR3 protein is CAWSRLDRGEPQHF. The CDR3 DNA is TGTGCCTGGAGTAGATTAGACAGGGGCGAGCCCCAGCATTTT.

V and J are TRBV11-2 and TRBJ2-7; TRBD1 matches at 10 bases. CDR1 is SGHAT, CDR2 FQNNGV, per germline. The junction had 6 bases not matched to a gene; V was cut back by 6 bases and J by 4 bases. The CDR3 is 14 amino acids. This chain's CDR3 is CASSLGTGAYEQYF. The CDR3 region has the DNA TGTGCCAGCAGTCTCGGGACAGGGGCGTACGAGCAGTACTTC. The whole variable domain, filled in from reference TRBV11-2 and TRBJ2-7, reads EAGVAQSPRYKIIEKRQSVAFWCNPISGHATLYWYQQILGQGPKLLIQFQNNGVVDDSQLPKDRFSAERLKGVDSTLKIQPAKLEDSAVYLCASSLGTGAYEQYFGPGTRLTVT.

The rearrangement uses TRBV20-1 and TRBJ2-7; D remains unclear. The CDR3 is made up of 10 amino acids. Germline-derived CDR1 and CDR2 are DFQATT and SNEGSKA (reference sequence). Trimming shortened V by 3 bases and J by 4 bases, and 4 bases separated the two germline ends. The CDR3 sequence is CSASHYEQYF. The CDR3 DNA is TGCAGTGCTAGTCATTACGAGCAGTACTTC.

J is TRBJ2-7 and V is TRBV5-1, with D perhaps TRBD1 or TRBD2 (5 bases each). The ends were cut back, 0 bases at V and 2 bases at J, with 18 bases in the middle. Looked up from germline, CDR1 is SGHRS and CDR2 is YFSETQ. CDR3 length equals 17 residues. CDR3 nucleotides: TGCGCCAGCAGCTTGGGGGTAACCAGGGTGGAGGCCTACGAGCAGTACTTC. Amino acids: CASSLGVTRVEAYEQYF.

The chain has TRBV12-3 or TRBV12-4 and TRBJ1-1; maybe TRBD1 (5 bases). CDR3 length: 13 amino acids. The V end was cut by 4 bases, the J end by 0 bases, with 6 bases between. The CDR3 loop is CASSSRVNTEAFF. The CDR3, as DNA: TGTGCCAGCAGTTCCAGGGTGAACACTGAAGCTTTCTTT.

This rearrangement joins TRBV5-5 to TRBJ2-3, with a tentative D call TRBD2 (6 bases). The germline V gene encodes CDR1 SGHKS and CDR2 YYEKEE (reference sequence). There are 15 residues in the CDR3. Trimming removed 3 bases from V and 2 bases from J, with 13 bases in between. CDR3 residues: CASSSWGDSTDTQYF. In DNA, the CDR3 is TGTGCCAGCAGCTCCTGGGGGGACTCCACAGATACGCAGTATTTT.

The chain has TRBV6-5 and TRBJ1-1, with D uncertain. Germline V lookup: CDR1 MNHEY, CDR2 SVGAGI. Trimming took 2 bases from V and 7 from J, leaving 14 bases between them. The CDR3 loop spans 14 amino acids. The CDR3 protein is CASSYASVDNEAFF. The CDR3 DNA reads TGTGCCAGCAGTTACGCGTCAGTCGATAATGAAGCTTTCTTT.